This TCR beta chain was observed in a study of T cell responses to AZD1222 COVID-19 vaccine. Generated by immunoSEQ multiplex PCR, the TCRdb table keeps only in-frame clones and is missing some. In the table there are about 140,000 clones, 92% of which are singletons. The sample holds one count of this clone. The CDR3 is made up of 18 amino acids. Sequencing was performed on peripheral blood, taken on day 0 of AZD1222 vaccination. This TCR was recovered from an adult in good health. The chain couples TRBV21-1 to TRBJ2-1; whether TRBD2, the table's D call, matches the DNA was not checked. TRBV21-1 is a pseudogene. The CDR3: CASSKYRLALSSYNEQFF. The CDR3 DNA sequence: TGTGCCAGCAGCAAATATAGACTAGCGCTGAGCTCCTACAATGAGCAGTTCTTC.